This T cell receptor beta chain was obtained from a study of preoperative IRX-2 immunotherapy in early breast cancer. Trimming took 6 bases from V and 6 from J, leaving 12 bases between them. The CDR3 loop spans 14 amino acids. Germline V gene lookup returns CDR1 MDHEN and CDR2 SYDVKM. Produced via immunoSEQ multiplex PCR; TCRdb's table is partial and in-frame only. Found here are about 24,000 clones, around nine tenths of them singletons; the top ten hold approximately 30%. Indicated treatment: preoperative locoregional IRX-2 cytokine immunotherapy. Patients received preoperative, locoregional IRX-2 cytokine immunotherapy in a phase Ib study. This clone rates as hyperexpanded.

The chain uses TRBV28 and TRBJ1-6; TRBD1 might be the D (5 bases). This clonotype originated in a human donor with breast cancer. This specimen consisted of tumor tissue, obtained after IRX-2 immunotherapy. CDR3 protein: CASRIQAFNSPLHF. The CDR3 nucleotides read TGTGCCAGCAGGATACAGGCCTTTAATTCACCCCTCCACTTT.